The rows below give T cell receptor beta chains drawn from one sample of a study of cytomegalovirus exposure and HLA in healthy donors. Method: immunoSEQ multiplex PCR; TCRdb's copy keeps in-frame clones and lacks some. Here the sample table reports about 99,000 clones. The sample consisted of PBMCs. The receptors shown here come from a man aged 35-49 years in good health and CMV-seronegative. The CDR3 runs from the conserved cysteine through the conserved F or W. Fields, in order: D gene, J gene, V gene, CDR3 protein, CDR3 DNA. A D gene is named only where the DNA matches it firmly.

>.|TRBJ1-2|TRBV5-6
CASSPTTGERVANYGYTF
TGTGCCAGCAGCCCGACGACAGGTGAAAGGGTAGCTAACTATGGCTACACCTTC
>TRBD1|TRBJ1-5|TRBV28
CASRWDRGNQPQHF
TGTGCCAGCAGATGGGACAGGGGAAATCAGCCCCAGCATTTT
>TRBD1|TRBJ1-3|TRBV4-1
CASSQGLTGGGGNTIYF
TGCGCCAGCAGCCAAGGGTTGACAGGGGGGGGAGGAAACACCATATATTTT
>TRBD2|TRBJ2-1|TRBV10-3
CAISESSGGTTYNEQFF
TGTGCCATCAGTGAGTCAAGCGGGGGCACGACCTACAATGAGCAGTTCTTC
>TRBD2|TRBJ2-1|TRBV19
CASSSRRGATTYNEQFF
TGTGCCAGTAGTAGTCGGCGGGGGGCCACTACCTACAATGAGCAGTTCTTC
>TRBD1|TRBJ1-3|TRBV5-1
CASSLEGQGVGNTIYF
TGCGCCAGCAGCTTGGAAGGACAGGGGGTCGGAAACACCATATATTTT
>.|TRBJ1-1|TRBV4-2
CASSQERAGEGAFF
TGTGCCAGCAGCCAAGAGAGGGCCGGGGAAGGAGCTTTCTTT
>.|TRBJ1-5|TRBV10-3
CAISEPTGGVGNQPQHF
TGTGCCATCAGTGAGCCAACAGGTGGGGTAGGCAATCAGCCCCAGCATTTT
>.|TRBJ2-7|TRBV28
CASRGQTSSYEQYF
TGTGCCAGCAGGGGACAAACGAGCTCCTACGAGCAGTACTTC
>TRBD2|TRBJ2-3|TRBV9
CASSVSGDSTDTQYF
TGTGCCAGCAGCGTTAGCGGGGATAGCACAGATACGCAGTATTTT
>.|TRBJ1-1|TRBV5-1
CASSFFGGDTEAFF
TGCGCCAGCAGCTTTTTCGGGGGGGACACTGAAGCTTTCTTT
>.|TRBJ1-6|TRBV7-9
CASSLKMSESSYNSPLHF
TGTGCCAGCAGCTTAAAGATGTCAGAAAGCTCCTATAATTCACCCCTCCACTTT
>TRBD2|TRBJ2-1|TRBV11-3
CASSSSGDHNEQFF
TGTGCCAGCAGCTCTAGCGGGGACCACAATGAGCAGTTCTTC
>TRBD1|TRBJ2-7|TRBV30
CAWRTGVEQYF
TGTGCCTGGCGGACAGGGGTCGAGCAGTACTTC
>TRBD2|TRBJ2-7|TRBV18
CASSPLLAGGGYEQYF
TGTGCCAGCTCACCGTTACTAGCGGGAGGTGGGTACGAGCAGTACTTC
>TRBD1|TRBJ1-1|TRBV18
CASLGGRNTEAFF
TGTGCCAGCTTAGGGGGCAGGAACACTGAAGCTTTCTTT
>.|TRBJ1-1|TRBV29-1
CSVHPSVRVTEAFF
TGCAGCGTCCACCCGTCGGTACGGGTCACTGAAGCTTTCTTT
>TRBD2|TRBJ2-7|TRBV11-3
CASSISGSNEQYF
TGTGCCAGCAGCATTAGCGGGAGCAACGAGCAGTACTTC
>.|TRBJ2-2|TRBV5-1
CASTPRDGTGELFF
TGCGCCAGCACCCCTCGGGATGGCACCGGGGAGCTGTTTTTT
>.|TRBJ2-5|TRBV7-2
CASSLGLQETQYF
TGTGCCAGCAGCCTTGGACTCCAAGAGACCCAGTACTTC
>TRBD1|TRBJ1-5|TRBV19
CASIDGQGGRPQHF
TGTGCCAGTATTGATGGACAGGGTGGTCGGCCCCAGCATTTT